The rows below give T cell receptor beta chains drawn from one sample of a study of lymphopenia after photon versus proton radiotherapy. The protocol was immunoSEQ multiplex PCR, while the TCRdb copy is restricted to in-frame clones and leaves out a portion. This repertoire shows about 18,000 clones, roughly 90% found once; its top ten account for around 1.8%. This sample comprised peripheral blood, obtained from a patient treated with photon-based radiotherapy. The receptors derive from a middle-aged woman with cholangiocarcinoma. Both conserved end residues are trimmed from each CDR3. Each record gives: J gene, clone size, V gene, CDR3 protein. Rows give clone size only sometimes, using once, few, many, or a class for an expanded clone.

TRBJ1-2	-	TRBV30	AWSAGGQLGGYT
TRBJ2-1	-	TRBV11-2	ASSPRLAFSSYNEQF
TRBJ1-6	-	TRBV9	ASSVAGSDSPLH
TRBJ2-7	-	TRBV25-1	ASSEAGRGVEQY
TRBJ1-2	-	TRBV7-8	ASNTGGTAGYGYT
TRBJ1-2	-	TRBV9	ASSAPQSGGYT
TRBJ1-5	few	TRBV2	ASSDYRGDSQHQPQH
TRBJ1-1	-	TRBV27	ASSSGGKGTEAF
TRBJ2-7	once	TRBV4-2	ASSQDPGVSYEQY
TRBJ1-3	-	TRBV5-1	ASRSPSGNTIY
TRBJ2-1	-	TRBV18	ASSPDQGAYNEQF
TRBJ1-2	-	TRBV9	ASSDVGGYT
TRBJ1-1	-	TRBV6-6	ASSYRQNTEAF
TRBJ1-2	-	TRBV7-9	ASSLDREGYT
TRBJ1-1	-	TRBV10-2	ASSELEDDTEAF
TRBJ1-2	once	TRBV4-3	ASSQDLGSYGYT
TRBJ2-5	-	TRBV2	ASTGETQY
TRBJ2-2	-	TRBV25-1	ASSDAGRGSNTGELF
TRBJ2-7	-	TRBV7-2	ASSLAPRGTGRNEQY
TRBJ2-2	-	TRBV27	ASIESPASFTGELF
TRBJ1-2	-	TRBV4-1	ASSQDRTDGYT
TRBJ2-7	-	TRBV6-5	ASRKLGYEQY
TRBJ1-4	-	TRBV4-1	ASSQNDGEKLF
TRBJ1-4	-	TRBV7-2	ASNVGRTNEKLF
TRBJ2-1	-	TRBV5-4	ASSLDQGAFNEQF
TRBJ2-2	-	TRBV9	ASSFRLDSATGELF
TRBJ2-3	-	TRBV29-1	SVVGHTSTDTQY
TRBJ2-7	-	TRBV5-1	ASSLAEGSPLYEQY
TRBJ2-5	-	TRBV6-5	ASSYSTGAAVGTQY
TRBJ1-1	-	TRBV11-1	ASSGPGTVMEPAF
TRBJ1-5	few	TRBV6-6	ASSTGTSRPQH
TRBJ2-1	-	TRBV14	ASSPGLAGGSYNEQF
TRBJ1-1	once	TRBV13	ASSLEAGLEAF